This record covers a single T cell receptor beta chain. Its target is not known. The sample belongs to a study of cytomegalovirus exposure and HLA in healthy donors. Study-wide context: The early release's HLA-typed donors yielded about 85 million unique TCRs.

It was with 60 Vbeta and 13 Jbeta primers that the PCR ran. The data were produced by immunoSEQ multiplex PCR, yet TCRdb's version contains in-frame clones alone and is incomplete. The sample yields about 200,000 clones, about 81% seen once. Germline CDR1 GTSNPN, CDR2 SVGIG (reference sequence). The CDR3 has 15 amino acids. The ends were cut back, 2 bases at V and 2 bases at J, with 14 bases in the middle. Study findings and constraints: Later analysis showed TCR association rates varying by HLA locus, highest for DRB1 and lowest for HLA-C.

J is TRBJ2-3 and V is TRBV30; a weak D match, TRBD2 (6 bases). The sample consisted of PBMCs. The sequence was collected from a woman in her 40s in good health and CMV-seronegative. The CDR3 reads CAWSLAAGNTDTQYF. The DNA for the CDR3 is TGTGCCTGGAGTCTTGCCGCGGGAAACACAGATACGCAGTATTTT.